Each of the 17 T cell receptor beta chains below was sequenced from the same sample in a study of cytomegalovirus exposure and HLA in healthy donors. The table came from immunoSEQ multiplex PCR; TCRdb's copy has only in-frame clones and leaves some out. The sample yields 82,000 or so clones, over 85% seen once. The specimen sequenced was PBMCs. The receptors shown here come from a woman between 18 and 29 years old in good health and CMV-seronegative.

The V call is TRBV6-6, the J call TRBJ2-7; D perhaps matches TRBD1 (5 bases). V lost 8 bases, J lost 7 bases, and 24 bases lay in between. The CDR3 extends over 15 amino acids. The germline V gene encodes CDR1 MNHNY and CDR2 SVGAGI (reference sequence). The DNA for the CDR3 is TGTGCCAGCGGGCGACAACTTACAGGTATGAGGGAGCAGTACTTC. Translating it yields CASGRQLTGMREQYF.

This clone was recorded a few times. The rearrangement links TRBV19 to TRBJ1-2; D is perhaps TRBD1 (5 bases). Germline V gene lookup returns CDR1 LNHDA and CDR2 SQIVND (reference sequence). Trimming took 5 bases from V and 10 from J, leaving 11 bases between them. This CDR3 has 11 amino acids. The CDR3 region is CASSFRADYTF. The CDR3 coding sequence is TGTGCCAGTAGTTTCAGGGCTGACTACACCTTC.

The chain links TRBV19 to TRBJ2-2; the match to TRBD1 covers 10 bases. Unmatched junction bases numbered 1, after V lost 11 bases and J lost 7 bases. Germline-derived CDR1 and CDR2 are LNHDA and SQIVND (reference sequence). The CDR3 sequence is 11 residues long. The DNA of the CDR3 is TGTGCCGGACAGGGGGACGGGGAGCTGTTTTTT. It codes for CAGQGDGELFF.

The chain carries TRBV27 and TRBJ2-7; D unclear. This CDR3 spans 14 amino acids. V lost 9 bases and J 1 base, leaving 16 bases between the germline ends. Germline values: CDR1 MNHEY, CDR2 SMNVEV (reference sequence). This CDR3 is CARPDGRSSYEQYF. CDR3 DNA sequence: TGTGCCAGACCAGATGGCCGATCATCCTACGAGCAGTACTTC.

This chain uses TRBV9 with TRBJ1-1; 11 bases match TRBD1. The V gene end was trimmed by 0 bases and the J gene end by 5 bases; junction bases not matched to a gene: 9. This CDR3 comprises 17 residues. Germline assignment: CDR1 SGDLS and CDR2 YYNGEE. This chain's CDR3 is CASSVGLGTGGYTEAFF. The CDR3, as DNA: TGTGCCAGCAGCGTAGGGTTGGGGACAGGGGGTTATACTGAAGCTTTCTTT.

The genes are TRBV5-5 and TRBJ2-1; 7 bases match TRBD2. After removal of 3 bases from V and 10 bases from J, the junction contained 25 bases not matched to a gene. The germline V gene has CDR1 SGHKS and CDR2 YYEKEE (reference sequence). The CDR3 sequence is 19 residues long. CDR3 DNA sequence: TGTGCCAGCAGCTCGCCCCTGGGATCCAGAGCATCTCCGGGAGGCGAGCAGTTCTTC. This codes for CASSSPLGSRASPGGEQFF.

CDR3 protein: CASRPGGGGTDTQYF. CDR3 sequence (DNA): TGTGCCAGCAGGCCGGGGGGGGGTGGAACAGATACGCAGTATTTT. The chain is built from TRBV6-1 and TRBJ2-3; TRBD2 aligns across 8 bases. V lost 6 bases, J lost 3 bases, and 8 bases stayed unmatched. Germline CDR1 is MNHNS and CDR2 is SASEGT. This CDR3 has 15 residues.

The CDR3 coding sequence is TGCGCCAGCACACCCAGGGGACACAACACCGGGGAGCTGTTTTTT. It is translated as CASTPRGHNTGELFF. The chain joins TRBV5-1 to TRBJ2-2; maybe TRBD1 (6 bases). CDR1 SGHRS and CDR2 YFSETQ come from the germline V gene. The germline V and J ends were trimmed by 6 bases and 2 bases, with 14 bases remaining between them. CDR3 length: 15 amino acids.

V usage is TRBV5-6 and J usage is TRBJ2-7, with D possibly TRBD1 on 5 matching bases. Germline V CDR1 and CDR2: SGHDT, YYEEEE. The CDR3 totals 11 residues. V gave up 1 base and J gave up 10 bases, with 9 bases separating them. CDR3 DNA sequence: TGTGCCAGCAGCTTGCAGGGATTACAGTACTTC. Protein: CASSLQGLQYF.

V is TRBV11-2 and J is TRBJ2-1; TRBD2 aligns across 10 bases. Trimming removed 0 bases from V and 8 bases from J; junction bases left unmatched: 10. The CDR3 is 17 amino acids. CDR1 and CDR2 (germline): SGHAT, FQNNGV. The chain's CDR3 is CASSLDLGASGRDEQFF. CDR3 nucleotide sequence: TGTGCCAGCAGCTTAGATTTGGGAGCTAGCGGGAGAGATGAGCAGTTCTTC.

The chain has TRBV5-5 and TRBJ2-5; 15 bases are shared with TRBD2. The CDR3 runs to 16 residues. The V gene's germline CDR1 is SGHKS and CDR2 YYEKEE (reference sequence). Germline trimming cut 4 bases from V and 1 base from J; bases unmatched to any gene: 2. The CDR3 bases are TGTGCCAGCAGCCAGGGACTAGCGGGGGGCCAAGAGACCCAGTACTTC. This codes for CASSQGLAGGQETQYF. The whole variable domain, remainder taken from reference TRBV5-5 and TRBJ2-5, is DAGVTQSPTHLIKTRGQQVTLRCSPISGHKSVSWYQQVLGQGPQFIFQYYEKEERGRGNFPDRFSARQFPNYSSELNVNALLLGDSALYLCASSQGLAGGQETQYFGPGTRLLVL.

J is TRBJ2-4 and V is TRBV4-1; 12 positions match TRBD1. V lost 2 bases and J lost 4; bases outside the gene matches: 6. This CDR3 is built from 17 residues. Germline CDR1 MGHRA, CDR2 YSYEKL. The CDR3 nucleotides are TGCGCCAGCAGCCAACCCGGGACAGGGGGCGCGAAAAACATTCAGTACTTC. Translating gives CASSQPGTGGAKNIQYF.

The V gene is TRBV29-1, the J gene TRBJ2-1; D call uncertain. CDR3 length equals 12 residues. Germline V gene sequence: CDR1 SQVTM, CDR2 ANQGSEA. V dropped 4 bases and J dropped 0 bases, with 4 bases sitting between them. The CDR3 sequence is CSVANSYNEQFF. CDR3 nucleotides: TGCAGCGTTGCAAACTCCTACAATGAGCAGTTCTTC.

This chain joins TRBV19 and TRBJ2-7, with 9 bases aligning to TRBD1. Trimming removed 6 bases from V and 3 bases from J; junction bases left unmatched: 3. The CDR3 covers 13 residues. Germline CDR1 LNHDA, CDR2 SQIVND (reference sequence). The CDR3 loop is CASSSGQGYEQYF. For the CDR3, the DNA is TGTGCCAGTAGCTCGGGACAGGGCTACGAGCAGTACTTC.

This chain joins TRBV7-8 and TRBJ2-1; 7 bases line up with TRBD1. Germline V lookup: CDR1 SGHVS, CDR2 FQNEAQ. CDR3 length: 16 residues. Losses at the gene ends were 0 bases for V and 4 bases for J; bases not matched to a gene: 6. Here the CDR3 reads CASSLAGTAPYNEQFF. CDR3 nucleotides: TGTGCCAGCAGCTTAGCTGGGACAGCTCCATACAATGAGCAGTTCTTC.

In DNA form, the CDR3 reads TGCAGCGTCCCCCTGGGCCCCCCGGGCACAGATACGCAGTATTTT. This encodes CSVPLGPPGTDTQYF. The chain joins TRBV29-1 to TRBJ2-3; D unresolved. The V gene's germline CDR1 is SQVTM and CDR2 ANQGSEA. The V gene lost 6 bases and the J gene lost 1 base, with 17 bases spanning the gap. The CDR3 has 15 residues.

The chain couples TRBV7-2 to TRBJ1-3, with D perhaps matching TRBD1 (6 bases). The germline V gene encodes CDR1 SGHTA and CDR2 FQGNSA. The CDR3 is 15 residues long. V lost 5 bases, J lost 4 bases, and 15 bases lay in between. CDR3 DNA sequence: TGTGCCAGCAGCCAAGGGGGGGGCTTAGGAAACACCATATATTTT. Translated, it gives CASSQGGGLGNTIYF.